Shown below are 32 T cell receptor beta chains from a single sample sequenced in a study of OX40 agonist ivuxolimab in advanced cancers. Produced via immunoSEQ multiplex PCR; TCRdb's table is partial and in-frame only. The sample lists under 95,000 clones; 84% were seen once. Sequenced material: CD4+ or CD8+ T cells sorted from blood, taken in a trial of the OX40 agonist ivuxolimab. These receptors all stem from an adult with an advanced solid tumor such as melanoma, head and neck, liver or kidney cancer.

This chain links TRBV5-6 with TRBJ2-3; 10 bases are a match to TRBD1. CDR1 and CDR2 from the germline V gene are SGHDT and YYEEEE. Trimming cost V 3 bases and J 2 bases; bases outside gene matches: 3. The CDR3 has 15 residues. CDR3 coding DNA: TGTGCCAGCAGCTGGGACAGGGGAAACACAGATACGCAGTATTTT. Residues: CASSWDRGNTDTQYF. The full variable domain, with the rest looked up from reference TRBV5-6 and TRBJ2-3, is DAGVTQSPTHLIKTRGQQVTLRCSPKSGHDTVSWYQQALGQGPQFIFQYYEEEERQRGNFPDRFSGHQFPNYSSELNVNALLLGDSALYLCASSWDRGNTDTQYFGPGTRLTVL.

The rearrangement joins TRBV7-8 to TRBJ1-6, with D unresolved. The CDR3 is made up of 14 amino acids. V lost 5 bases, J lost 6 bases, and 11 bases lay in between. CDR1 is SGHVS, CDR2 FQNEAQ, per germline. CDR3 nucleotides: TGTGCCAGCAGCGACCTACTCGGTAATTCACCCCTCCACTTT. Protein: CASSDLLGNSPLHF.

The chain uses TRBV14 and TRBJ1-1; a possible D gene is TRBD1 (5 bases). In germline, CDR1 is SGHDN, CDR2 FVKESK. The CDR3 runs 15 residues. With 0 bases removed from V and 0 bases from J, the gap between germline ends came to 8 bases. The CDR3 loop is CASSQDPGLNTEAFF. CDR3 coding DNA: TGTGCCAGCAGCCAAGACCCAGGGTTGAACACTGAAGCTTTCTTT.

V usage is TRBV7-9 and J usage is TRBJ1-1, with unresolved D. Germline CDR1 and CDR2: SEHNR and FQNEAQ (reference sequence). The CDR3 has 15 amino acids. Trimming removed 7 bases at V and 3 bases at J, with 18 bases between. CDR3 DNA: TGTGCCAGCACCGAGGCCGGCTACTTGGACACTGAAGCTTTCTTT. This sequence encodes CASTEAGYLDTEAFF.

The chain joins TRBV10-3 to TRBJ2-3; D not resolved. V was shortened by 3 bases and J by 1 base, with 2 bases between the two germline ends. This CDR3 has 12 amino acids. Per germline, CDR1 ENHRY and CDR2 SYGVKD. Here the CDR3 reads CAISERTDTQYF. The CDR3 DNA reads TGTGCCATCAGTGAACGCACAGATACGCAGTATTTT.

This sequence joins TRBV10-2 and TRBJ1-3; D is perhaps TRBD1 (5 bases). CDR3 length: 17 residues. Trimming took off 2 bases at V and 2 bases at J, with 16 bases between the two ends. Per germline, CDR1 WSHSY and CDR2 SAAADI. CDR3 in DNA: TGCGCCAGCAGTGAGGGCCCCCAGGGCGGACCTGGAAACACCATATATTTT. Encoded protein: CASSEGPQGGPGNTIYF.

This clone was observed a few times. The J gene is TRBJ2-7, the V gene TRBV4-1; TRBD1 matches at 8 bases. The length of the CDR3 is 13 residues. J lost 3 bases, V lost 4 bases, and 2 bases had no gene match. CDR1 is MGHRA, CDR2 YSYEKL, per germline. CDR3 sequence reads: CASSRGQGYEQYF. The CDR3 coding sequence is TGCGCCAGCAGCCGCGGACAGGGCTACGAGCAGTACTTC.

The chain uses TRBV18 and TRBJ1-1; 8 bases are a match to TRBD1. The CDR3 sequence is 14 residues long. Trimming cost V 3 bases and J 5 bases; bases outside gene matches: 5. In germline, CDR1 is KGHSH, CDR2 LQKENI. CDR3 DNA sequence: TGTGCCAGCTCACCCCTGACAGGGGATACTGAAGCTTTCTTT. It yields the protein CASSPLTGDTEAFF.

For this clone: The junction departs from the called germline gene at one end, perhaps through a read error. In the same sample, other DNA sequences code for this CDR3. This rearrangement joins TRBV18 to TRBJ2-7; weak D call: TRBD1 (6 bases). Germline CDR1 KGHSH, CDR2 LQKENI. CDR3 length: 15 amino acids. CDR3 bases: TGCGCCAGCTCGACTGGCAGGGGCCCGACCTACGAGCAGTACTTC. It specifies CASSTGRGPTYEQYF.

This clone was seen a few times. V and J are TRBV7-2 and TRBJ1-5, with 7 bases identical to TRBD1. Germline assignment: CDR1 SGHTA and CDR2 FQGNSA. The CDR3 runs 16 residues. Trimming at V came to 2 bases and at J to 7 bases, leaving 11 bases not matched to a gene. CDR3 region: CASSLRAKGAGQPQHF. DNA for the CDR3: TGTGCCAGCAGCTTAAGGGCCAAGGGGGCAGGGCAGCCCCAGCATTTT.

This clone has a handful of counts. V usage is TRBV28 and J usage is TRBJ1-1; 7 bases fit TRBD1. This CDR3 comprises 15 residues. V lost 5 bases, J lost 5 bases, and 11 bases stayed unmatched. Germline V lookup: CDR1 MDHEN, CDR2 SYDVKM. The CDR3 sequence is CASSQLGGVGTEAFF. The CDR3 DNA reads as TGTGCCAGCAGTCAACTAGGGGGCGTGGGGACTGAAGCTTTCTTT.

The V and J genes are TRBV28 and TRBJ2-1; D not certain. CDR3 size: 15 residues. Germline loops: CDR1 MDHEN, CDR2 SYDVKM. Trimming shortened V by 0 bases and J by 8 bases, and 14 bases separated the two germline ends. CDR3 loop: CASSLWPGQAYEQFF. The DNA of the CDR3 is TGTGCCAGCAGTTTATGGCCCGGGCAGGCCTATGAGCAGTTCTTC.

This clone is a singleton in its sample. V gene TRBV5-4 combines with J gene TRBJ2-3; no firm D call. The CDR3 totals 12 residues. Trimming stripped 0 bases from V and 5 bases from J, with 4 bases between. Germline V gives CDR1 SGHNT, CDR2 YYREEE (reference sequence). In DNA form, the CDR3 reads TGTGCCAGCAGCTTGGCCCTAGATACGCAGTATTTT. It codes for CASSLALDTQYF.

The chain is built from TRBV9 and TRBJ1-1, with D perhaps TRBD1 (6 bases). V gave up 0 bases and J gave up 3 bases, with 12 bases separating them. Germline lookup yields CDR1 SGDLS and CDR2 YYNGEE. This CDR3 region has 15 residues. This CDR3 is CASSVVAGVDTEAFF. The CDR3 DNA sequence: TGTGCCAGCAGCGTAGTGGCAGGGGTGGACACTGAAGCTTTCTTT.

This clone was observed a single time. DNA of the CDR3: TGTGCCAGCAGCGCCCGGACGGGGCGGGGGGACACTGAAGCTTTCTTT. Translation: CASSARTGRGDTEAFF. The chain recombines TRBV7-2 with TRBJ1-1; weak D call: TRBD1 (5 bases). This CDR3 comprises 16 residues. Germline loops: CDR1 SGHTA, CDR2 FQGNSA. V lost 5 bases and J 3 bases, leaving 19 bases between the germline ends.

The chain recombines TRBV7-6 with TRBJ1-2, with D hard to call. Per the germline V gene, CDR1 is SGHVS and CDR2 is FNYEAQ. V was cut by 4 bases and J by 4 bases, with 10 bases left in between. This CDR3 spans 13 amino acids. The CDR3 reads CASSYAGGYGYTF. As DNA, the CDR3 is TGTGCCAGCAGCTATGCGGGTGGCTATGGCTACACCTTC. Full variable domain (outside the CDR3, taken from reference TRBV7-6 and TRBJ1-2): GAGVSQSPRYKVTKRGQDVALRCDPISGHVSLYWYRQALGQGPEFLTYFNYEAQQDKSGLPNDRFSAERPEGSISTLTIQRTEQRDSAMYRCASSYAGGYGYTFGSGTRLTVV.

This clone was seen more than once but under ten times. This CDR3 is CASSNSGGRANEQFF. As DNA, the CDR3 is TGTGCCAGCAGCAATAGCGGGGGGCGTGCAAATGAGCAGTTCTTC. V is TRBV7-3 and J is TRBJ2-1; TRBD2 aligns across 10 bases. Germline CDR1 and CDR2: SGHTA and FQGTGA. J gave up 7 bases and V 5 bases, and 8 bases lay outside the gene matches. The CDR3 sequence is 15 residues long.

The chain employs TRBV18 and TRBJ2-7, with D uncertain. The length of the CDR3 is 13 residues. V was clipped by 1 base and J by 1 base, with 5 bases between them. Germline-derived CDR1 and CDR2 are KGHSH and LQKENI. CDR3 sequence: CASSPLGSYEQYF. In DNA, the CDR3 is TGTGCCAGCTCACCACTTGGATCCTACGAGCAGTACTTC.

CDR3 sequence (DNA): TGTGCCAGCAGATTGCCGCCGGGACGTGGGGAGGAAAAACTGTTTTTT. As protein: CASRLPPGRGEEKLFF. The J gene is TRBJ1-4, the V gene TRBV2; D is possibly TRBD1 (5 bases). This CDR3 contains 16 residues. The germline V gene encodes CDR1 SNHLY and CDR2 FYNNEI. V was pared by 6 bases and J by 8 bases, with 22 bases between.

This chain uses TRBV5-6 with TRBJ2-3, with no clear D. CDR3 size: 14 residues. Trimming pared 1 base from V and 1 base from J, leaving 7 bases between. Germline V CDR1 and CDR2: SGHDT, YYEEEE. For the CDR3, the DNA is TGTGCCAGCAGCTTGTACACAGGCACAGATACGCAGTATTTT. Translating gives CASSLYTGTDTQYF. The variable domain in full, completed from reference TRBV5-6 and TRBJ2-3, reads DAGVTQSPTHLIKTRGQQVTLRCSPKSGHDTVSWYQQALGQGPQFIFQYYEEEERQRGNFPDRFSGHQFPNYSSELNVNALLLGDSALYLCASSLYTGTDTQYFGPGTRLTVL.

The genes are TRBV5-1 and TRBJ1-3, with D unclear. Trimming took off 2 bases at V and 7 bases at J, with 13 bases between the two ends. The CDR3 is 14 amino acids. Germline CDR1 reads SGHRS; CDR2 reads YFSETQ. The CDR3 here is CASSLTTQANTIYF. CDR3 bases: TGCGCCAGCAGCTTAACAACGCAGGCGAACACCATATATTTT.

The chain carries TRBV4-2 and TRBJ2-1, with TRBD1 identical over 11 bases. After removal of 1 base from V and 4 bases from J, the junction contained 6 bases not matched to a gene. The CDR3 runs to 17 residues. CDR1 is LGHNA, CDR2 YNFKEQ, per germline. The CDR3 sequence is CASSQGTGTGGYNEQFF. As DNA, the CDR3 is TGTGCCAGCAGCCAAGGCACCGGGACAGGGGGGTACAATGAGCAGTTCTTC.

In DNA form, the CDR3 reads TGTGCCAGCAGCTGGAGCGGGGGGGAAGATACGCAGTATTTT. Its translation is CASSWSGGEDTQYF. The J gene is TRBJ2-3, the V gene TRBV11-2, with TRBD2 matching over 10 bases. Germline-derived CDR1 and CDR2 are SGHAT and FQNNGV. The CDR3 has 14 residues. Unmatched junction bases numbered 3, after V lost 4 bases and J lost 5 bases.

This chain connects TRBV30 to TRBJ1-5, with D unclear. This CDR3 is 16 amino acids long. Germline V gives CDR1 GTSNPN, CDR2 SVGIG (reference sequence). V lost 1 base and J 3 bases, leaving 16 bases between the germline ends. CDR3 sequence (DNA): TGTGCCTGGAGTGCCCCCCGGCGTACTCCCAATCAGCCCCAGCATTTT. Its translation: CAWSAPRRTPNQPQHF.

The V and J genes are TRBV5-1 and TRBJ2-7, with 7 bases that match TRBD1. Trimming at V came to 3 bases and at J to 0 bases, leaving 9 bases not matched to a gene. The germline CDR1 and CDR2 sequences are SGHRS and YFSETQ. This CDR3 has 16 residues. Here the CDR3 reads CASSYSPGQNSYEQYF. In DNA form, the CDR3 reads TGCGCCAGCAGCTACAGTCCGGGACAGAACTCCTACGAGCAGTACTTC.

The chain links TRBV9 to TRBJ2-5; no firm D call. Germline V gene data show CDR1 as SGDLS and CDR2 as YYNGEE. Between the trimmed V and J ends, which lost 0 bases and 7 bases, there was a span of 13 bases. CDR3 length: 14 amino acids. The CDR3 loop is CASSVAMEARTQYF. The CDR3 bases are TGTGCCAGCAGCGTAGCTATGGAAGCTCGGACCCAGTACTTC.

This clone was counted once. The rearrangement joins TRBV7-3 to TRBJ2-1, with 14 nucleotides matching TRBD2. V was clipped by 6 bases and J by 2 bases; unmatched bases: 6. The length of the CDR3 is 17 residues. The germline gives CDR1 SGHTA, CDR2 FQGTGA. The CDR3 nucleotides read TGTGCCAGCAGTATGACTAGCGGGGGGGCCCCCTACAATGAGCAGTTCTTC. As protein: CASSMTSGGAPYNEQFF.

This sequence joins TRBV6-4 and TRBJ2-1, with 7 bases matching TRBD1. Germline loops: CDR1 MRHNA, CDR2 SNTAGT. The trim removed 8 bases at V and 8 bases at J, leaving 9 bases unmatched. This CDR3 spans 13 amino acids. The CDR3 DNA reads TGTGCCAGCCAAGACAGGGCAGGCGATGAGCAGTTCTTC. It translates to CASQDRAGDEQFF.

The DNA of the CDR3 is TGTGCCAGCAGCGAAGGGGGGGGTAGGGAAAAACTGTTTTTT. Its protein is CASSEGGGREKLFF. The chain recombines TRBV7-6 with TRBJ1-4; D may be TRBD1 (6 bases). V lost 5 bases, J lost 8 bases, and 15 bases lay in between. The germline gives CDR1 SGHVS, CDR2 FNYEAQ. The CDR3 runs 14 residues.

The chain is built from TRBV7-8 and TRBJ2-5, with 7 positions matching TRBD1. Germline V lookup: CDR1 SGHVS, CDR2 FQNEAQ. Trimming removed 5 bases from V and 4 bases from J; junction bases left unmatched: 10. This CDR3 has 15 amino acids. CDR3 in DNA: TGTGCCAGCAGCCCACAAGGGGGCGCATCAGAGACCCAGTACTTC. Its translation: CASSPQGGASETQYF.

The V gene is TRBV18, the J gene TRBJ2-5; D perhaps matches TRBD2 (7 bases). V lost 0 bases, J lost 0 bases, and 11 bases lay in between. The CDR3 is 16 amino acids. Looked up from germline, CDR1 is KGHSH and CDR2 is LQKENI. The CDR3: CASSPPGGDNQETQYF. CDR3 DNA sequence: TGTGCCAGCTCACCACCGGGGGGGGACAACCAAGAGACCCAGTACTTC.

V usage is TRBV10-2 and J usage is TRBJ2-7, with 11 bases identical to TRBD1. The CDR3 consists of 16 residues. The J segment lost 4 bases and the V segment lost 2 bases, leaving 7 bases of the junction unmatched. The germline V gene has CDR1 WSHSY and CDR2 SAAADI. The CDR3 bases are TGCGCCAGCAGTGAGCCCGGGACAGGGGGTTCTTACGAGCAGTACGTC. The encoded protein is CASSEPGTGGSYEQYV.